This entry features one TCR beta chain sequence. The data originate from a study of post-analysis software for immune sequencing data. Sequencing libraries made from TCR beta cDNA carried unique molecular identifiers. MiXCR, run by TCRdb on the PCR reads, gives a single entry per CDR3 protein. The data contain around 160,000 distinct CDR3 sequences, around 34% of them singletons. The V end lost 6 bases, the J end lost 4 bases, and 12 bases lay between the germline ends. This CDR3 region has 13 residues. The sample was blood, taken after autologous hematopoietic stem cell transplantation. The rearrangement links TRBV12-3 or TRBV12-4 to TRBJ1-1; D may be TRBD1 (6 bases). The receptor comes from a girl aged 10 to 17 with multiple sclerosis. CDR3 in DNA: TGTGCCAGCAGACCTTCAGGGGCCACTGAAGCTTTCTTT. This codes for CASRPSGATEAFF.